This TCR beta chain was profiled in a study of T cells in Graves' hyperthyroidism and ophthalmopathy (dated by TCRdb to the late 2010s). With respect to the entire study: Peripheral blood was collected at initial diagnosis, before any treatment. TCR V-J signatures able to tell the groups apart were searched for in a discovery cohort of approximately 95 patients, of whom 40 to 45 had Graves' ophthalmopathy and some 60 had stable Graves' hyperthyroidism. After blood sampling, hyperthyroidism patients were treated with methimazole at a starting dose of 30 mg daily, and ophthalmopathy patients were treated with high-dose intravenous methylprednisolone. TCR Vbeta CDR3 sequencing of some 140 peripheral blood samples (over 40 ophthalmopathy, roughly 74 hyperthyroidism and approximately 17 progressor patients) is reported in the paper. In roughly six Graves' hyperthyroidism patients, the study also compared T-cell repertoires from thyroid tissue with T-cell repertoires from blood. The roughly 91 discovery patients were randomly split 7:3 into training and test sets. Prospective prediction of ophthalmopathy was tested in an independent validation cohort of 18 to 20 hyperthyroidism patients and around 16 patients who later progressed to ophthalmopathy. Overall results and qualifications from the work: No statistical method was used to fix the sample size in advance, and group allocation was not hidden from the investigators. Most expanded thyroid clonotypes (frequency above 0.001) were also detected in blood, suggesting blood repertoires may reflect thyroid immune responses. Ophthalmopathy was separated from stable hyperthyroidism by a 13 V-J signature model, with around 90% sensitivity and about 84% specificity obtained in cross-validation and 80%/75% obtained in testing. In validation, the model predicted progression to ophthalmopathy a median of about 6.5 months before onset, with approximately 70% sensitivity and nearly 75% specificity.

The TCR beta CDR3 regions were amplified from the RNA transcripts. The TCR CDR3 was subjected to a first round of RT-PCR using the HTBI primer set and the Qiagen OneStep RT-PCR kit. Libraries were constructed in a second round of multiplex PCR, after which size selection and purification were carried out. Sequencing of the libraries was done on an Illumina HiSeq2000 using paired-end 100 bp reads. As for the authors' bioinformatics: SOAPnuke was used to process the raw data, removing reads that contained adapters or uncalled bases, had a mean Phred below 15, or lacked an exact match to the constant primer or identifier. High-quality paired reads were merged with COPE v1.2.5, and unique nucleotide sequences were defined as clonotypes. Clonotypes were aligned to IMGT TRBV, TRBD and TRBJ reference segments using MiTCR v1.1. The analysis included only V-J combinations with a frequency above 0.0001, which together covered approximately 99% of the repertoires. A TCS score was defined as the ratio between F50 (clonal expansion) and ExV (chaos), using BLOSUM62-based TCRdist between CDR3 peptides within each V-J. Welch's t-statistics and random forest reduced 500 to 650 V-J features to about 13, which were used in a naive Bayes classifier (R e1071). TCRdb reworked the public reads: Q25 trimming with fastp, MiXCR clone assembly, productive beta chains retained. Identical CDR3 protein sequences are pooled into one entry, listed with their most common genes and DNA. TCRdb, not the original authors, processed these V and J calls. In this sample the table shows fewer than 600,000 distinct CDR3 sequences, around an eighth of which occur a single time. Of the sample, around 17% falls within the top ten clones.

Stable Graves' hyperthyroidism was defined as the absence of progression to ophthalmopathy over 18 months of follow-up. The hyperthyroidism patients were between 18 and 65 years old and newly diagnosed, with a disease duration of less than 2 months. Any patient with an uncontrolled infection, another autoimmune disease, pregnancy or lactation was excluded. Diagnoses were based on clinical symptoms, serum thyroxine and TRAb, thyroid ultrasound and orbital computed tomography. PBMCs were isolated from 8 to 10 ml of fresh peripheral blood by Ficoll-Paque density gradient centrifugation. Total RNA was extracted using Trizol reagent, and RNA quality was assessed on an Agilent 2100 Bioanalyzer. The table lists this clonotype with many counts. Its antigen target is currently unknown. Base quality data are lacking; no much larger clone is found one base away. Cut back by 3 bases and 3 bases, the V and J ends lie 14 bases apart. Including cysteine and phenylalanine, the CDR3 has 15 amino acids. The read is trimmed to its CDR3 DNA, 45 bases read in frame from base 1.

The V and J genes are TRBV12-3 or TRBV12-4 and TRBJ1-1; the D gene lacks a confident call. This sequence originates from a woman younger than 35 with Graves' hyperthyroidism. The sequenced sample consisted of blood. The CDR3 region: CASSFRLTAYTEAFF. The bases read TGTGCCAGCAGTTTTCGACTCACTGCCTACACTGAAGCTTTCTTT.